This TCR beta chain comes out of a study of T cells after yellow fever vaccination. Findings and caveats of the study: It was the secondary response that reached its peak faster, day 5 versus 15, but it was weaker. Abundant clonotypes from the bulk population could get into FACS-sorted repertoires as contaminants.

This clonotype has at least ten counts. Antigen: not known. Each CDR3 protein is one row after TCRdb ran MiXCR on the 5' RACE reads. The sample includes more than 120,000 distinct CDR3 sequences, around 7.7% of them seen just once. This TCR came from a man under 40 who received the YFV17D yellow fever vaccine. Sequenced here: CD4+ T cells sorted from PBMCs, sampled 5 days after the yellow fever booster vaccination.

The CDR3 loop is CASSPSTGNYEQYF. The DNA for the CDR3 is TGTGCCAGCAGCCCGTCGACAGGCAACTACGAGCAGTACTTC. The V and J genes are TRBV7-9 and TRBJ2-7; tentatively, D is TRBD1 (6 bases). Germline assignment: CDR1 SEHNR and CDR2 FQNEAQ (reference sequence). The CDR3 consists of 14 residues. V lost 5 bases and J lost 3, with 14 bases in between.